The 18 T cell receptor beta chains below were found in one sample sequenced in a study of tumor-infiltrating lymphocytes in primary liver carcinoma. Synthesis of TCR beta cDNA was carried out from around 500 ng total RNA with a constant-region primer. Construction of TCR beta libraries relied on three successive nested multiplex PCR rounds employing slightly modified ARM-PCR. For around 11 cycles apiece, the opening two PCR rounds ran with TRBV1-TRBV30 forward primers and a C-beta reverse primer. TCRdb used MiXCR to reprocess the multiplex PCR reads, holding one entry per CDR3 protein. The sample consists of roughly 330,000 distinct CDR3 sequences, about 61% of them appearing once. The source of the blood RNA was unsorted whole blood, and germline DNA was extracted as well. The sequenced sample was peripheral blood. Receptors originate from a middle-aged man with primary liver carcinoma and hepatitis B virus infection.

As regards this clonotype: A much larger clone is a single base away; this may be a read error. V is TRBV6-1 and J is TRBJ2-7; TRBD2 matches 10 bases. Trimming cost V 8 bases and J 0 bases; bases outside gene matches: 7. Germline V gene data show CDR1 as MNHNS and CDR2 as SASEGT. The length of the CDR3 is 15 residues. CDR3 protein: CASSPLAGASYEQYF. The CDR3 DNA sequence: TGTGCCAGCTCTCCCCTAGCGGGAGCCTCCTACGAGCAGTACTTC.

This rearrangement joins TRBV7-9 to TRBJ2-1; 8 bases agree with TRBD2. This CDR3 is 16 amino acids long. After removal of 4 bases from V and 0 bases from J, the junction contained 5 bases not matched to a gene. Germline V gene data show CDR1 as SEHNR and CDR2 as FQNEAQ (reference sequence). CDR3 DNA: TGTGCCAGCAGCTCCTCGACTAGCGACTCCTACAATGAGCAGTTCTTC. This encodes CASSSSTSDSYNEQFF.

Note on this clonotype: A junction boundary mismatches the germline segment, possibly from a read error. J is TRBJ1-4 and V is TRBV11-2; D is uncertain. CDR3 length: 14 amino acids. Germline values: CDR1 SGHAT, CDR2 FQNNGV. CDR3 loop: CASSLEFVDAKLFF. DNA for the CDR3: TGTGCCAGCAGTTTAGAGTTCGTCGATGCAAAACTGTTTTTT.

This clonotype occurred many times. This chain links TRBV6-6 with TRBJ2-2; D uncertain. The CDR3 spans 14 residues. The V and J ends lost 6 bases and 4 bases respectively, with 12 bases between them. Germline CDR1 reads MNHNY; CDR2 reads SVGAGI (reference sequence). The CDR3 DNA sequence: TGTGCCAGCAGCCACCTATTGGGCACCGGGGAGCTGTTTTTT. Its translation is CASSHLLGTGELFF.

With respect to this clonotype: At one of its ends the junction is not consistent with the germline gene, which may arise from a read error. The V call is TRBV12-3 or TRBV12-4, the J call TRBJ1-5, with D perhaps TRBD1 (6 bases). The length of the CDR3 is 12 residues. DNA of the CDR3: TGTGCCAGCAGTTTAGGTGGACAGCCCCTGCATTTT. Amino acid sequence: CASSLGGQPLHF.

The V and J genes are TRBV6-9 and TRBJ2-5; 8 nucleotides agree with TRBD2. After removal of 3 bases from V and 6 bases from J, the junction contained 12 bases not matched to a gene. CDR3 length equals 16 residues. The germline gives CDR1 MNHGY, CDR2 SVAAGI. For the CDR3, the DNA is TGTGCCAGCAGTTACCGGGCTAGCGGGTGGGGGAAGACCCAGTACTTC. As protein: CASSYRASGWGKTQYF.

Comment on this clonotype: The junction shows a germline mismatch at one end, possibly a read error. V is TRBV28 and J is TRBJ2-5; D remains ambiguous. Per germline, CDR1 MDHEN and CDR2 SYDVKM. The CDR3 is made up of 12 amino acids. The CDR3 loop reads CASSLLRETRYF. CDR3 nucleotide sequence: TGTGCCAGCAGTTTATTAAGAGAGACCCGGTACTTC.

This clonotype has only a few counts. V usage is TRBV10-2 and J usage is TRBJ2-3; 7 positions agree with TRBD2. CDR3 length: 14 amino acids. Germline CDR1 WSHSY, CDR2 SAAADI. The junction had 14 bases not matched to a gene; V was cut back by 10 bases and J by 7 bases. Here the CDR3 DNA reads TGCGCCACCACGGGGGGAAGGGGAAAGAATACGCAGTATTTT. The encoded protein is CATTGGRGKNTQYF.

As for this clonotype: A read error may be the cause here, since a much bigger clone is one base away. The CDR3 region is CAISESAGQAEQPQHF. The CDR3 DNA reads as TGTGCCATCAGTGAGTCGGCTGGTCAGGCGGAGCAGCCCCAGCATTTT. The chain employs TRBV10-3 and TRBJ1-5; D gene ambiguous. Germline loops: CDR1 ENHRY, CDR2 SYGVKD. V lost 0 bases and J lost 7, with 16 bases in between. The CDR3 has 16 residues.

This clonotype was counted a single time. The chain links TRBV6-5 to TRBJ2-1; unclear D gene. This CDR3 contains 17 residues. V lost 6 bases and J lost 5, with 23 bases in between. Germline-derived CDR1 and CDR2 are MNHEY and SVGAGI. Written as DNA, the CDR3 is TGTGCCAGCAGCCCCCGGGTCATGGGTGGTCGGCACAATGAGCAGTTCTTC. Its protein is CASSPRVMGGRHNEQFF.

Concerning this clonotype itself: At one of its ends the junction is not consistent with the germline gene, which may arise from a read error. The gene calls are TRBV5-1 and TRBJ2-7; TRBD1 agrees at 9 bases. CDR1 is SGHRS and CDR2 is YFSETQ in the germline V gene. The CDR3 runs 14 residues. The DNA of the CDR3 is TGCACCAGCAGCCCCGGGACAGGGTCCTACGAGCAGTACTTC. This encodes CTSSPGTGSYEQYF.

Comment on this clonotype: With a much larger clone just one base away, this may be a read error. This chain uses TRBV4-3 with TRBJ2-1; D is unresolved. V was clipped by 1 base and J by 2 bases, with 12 bases between them. The CDR3 runs 16 residues. CDR1 and CDR2 (germline): LGHNA, YSLEER. The CDR3 loop reads CASSQVSIPTYNEQFF. CDR3 nucleotide sequence: TGCGCCAGCAGCCAAGTTTCTATCCCGACCTACAATGAGCAGTTCTTC.

A note on this clonotype: One end of the junction fails to match germline, which may point to a read error. This sequence joins TRBV12-3 or TRBV12-4 and TRBJ1-2; 10 nucleotides align to TRBD1. CDR3 length: 13 amino acids. CDR3 coding DNA: TGTGCCAGCAGTTTGACAGGGGGCTATGGCCACACCTTC. It is translated as CASSLTGGYGHTF.

V gene TRBV4-3 combines with J gene TRBJ1-1, with no clear D. CDR1 and CDR2 (germline): LGHNA, YSLEER. The CDR3 extends over 15 amino acids. Deletions cut 3 bases from V and 0 bases from J, with 11 bases between. CDR3 coding DNA: TGCGCCAGCAGCCATGATGTGGGGATGAACACTGAAGCTTTCTTT. It codes for CASSHDVGMNTEAFF.

The chain joins TRBV7-9 to TRBJ1-2; no definite D call. CDR3 length equals 15 residues. V lost 5 bases, J lost 7 bases, and 20 bases lay in between. Germline CDR1 and CDR2: SEHNR and FQNEAQ (reference sequence). This chain's CDR3 is CASSHQSLLGGGYTF. Here the CDR3 DNA reads TGTGCCAGCAGCCACCAGAGTCTACTCGGTGGTGGCTACACCTTC.

Turning to this clonotype: Relative to the germline gene, one junction end is altered; a read error may explain this. The rearrangement links TRBV11-2 to TRBJ2-1; D is perhaps TRBD1 or TRBD2 (5 bases each). CDR1 and CDR2 from the germline V gene are SGHAT and FQNNGV. The CDR3 loop spans 13 amino acids. For the CDR3, the DNA is TGTGCCGGCAGCTTAGGCGTGGGGGTTAAGCAGTTCTTC. Translated, it gives CAGSLGVGVKQFF.

A note on this clonotype: This may arise from a read error, as a much more abundant clone is one base away. The chain uses TRBV6-1 and TRBJ1-6; D gene ambiguous. This CDR3 is built from 14 residues. Germline V gene lookup returns CDR1 MNHNS and CDR2 SASEGT. The CDR3 loop is CASGEALRSSPLHF. As DNA, the CDR3 is TGTGCCAGCGGTGAAGCTCTGAGGAGTTCACCCCTCCACTTT.

With respect to this clonotype: Given a much more abundant clone one base away, this may be a read error. The genes are TRBV6-2 or TRBV6-3 and TRBJ2-1, with D maybe TRBD2 (5 bases). In germline, CDR1 is MNHEY, CDR2 SVGEGT. The CDR3 has 16 amino acids. CDR3 residues: CANSYQSGLPYNEQFF. The CDR3 DNA follows: TGTGCCAACAGTTATCAGTCTGGACTTCCCTACAATGAGCAGTTCTTC.